This is a list of T cell receptor beta chains from one sample in a study of blood T cell repertoires in COVID-19. TCRdb's copy holds only in-frame clones and misses some; the assay was immunoSEQ multiplex PCR. The sample includes about 120,000 clones, about 90% seen only once; the top ten take just under 30%. The sequencing input was peripheral blood. The receptors here all came from a woman aged 65 to 85 with acute or convalescent COVID-19. Each CDR3 is given with its conserved first and last residue. The D gene is left open where the match is weak. Clone size appears in some rows only: once, few, many, or a class for an expanded clone.

d_call: TRBD1
j_call: TRBJ1-5
v_call: TRBV6-5
clone_size: .
cdr3_nt: TGTGCCAGCAGAGCACCGGGACAGAGATATCAGCCCCAGCATTTT
cdr3_aa: CASRAPGQRYQPQHF

d_call: .
j_call: TRBJ1-4
v_call: TRBV5-1
clone_size: .
cdr3_nt: TGCGCCAGCAGCTTGGGGGGGCAGGCCCCTAATGAAAAACTGTTTTTT
cdr3_aa: CASSLGGQAPNEKLFF

d_call: .
j_call: TRBJ1-6
v_call: TRBV28
clone_size: .
cdr3_nt: TGTGCCAGCGCCCAGGGAGGATGGAATAATTCACCCCTCCACTTT
cdr3_aa: CASAQGGWNNSPLHF

d_call: TRBD1
j_call: TRBJ1-2
v_call: TRBV6-5
clone_size: .
cdr3_nt: TGTGCCAGCAGCAGGGGGCGGGGTGGCTACACCTTC
cdr3_aa: CASSRGRGGYTF

d_call: .
j_call: TRBJ1-2
v_call: TRBV30
clone_size: few
cdr3_nt: TGTGCCTGGACCACCGCAGGGTCTTCAGGTGGCTACACCTTC
cdr3_aa: CAWTTAGSSGGYTF

d_call: TRBD1
j_call: TRBJ1-6
v_call: TRBV7-6
clone_size: .
cdr3_nt: TGTGCCAGCAGCCCTCGCATAGGGGGCAGGGTGAATTCACCCCTCCACTTT
cdr3_aa: CASSPRIGGRVNSPLHF

d_call: TRBD1
j_call: TRBJ1-5
v_call: TRBV19
clone_size: .
cdr3_nt: TGTGCCAGTACCCCGGACAGGGGGCATCGTCAGCCCCAGCATTTT
cdr3_aa: CASTPDRGHRQPQHF

d_call: .
j_call: TRBJ1-1
v_call: TRBV5-1
clone_size: .
cdr3_nt: TGCGCCAGCAGCACCCAGGCGGGGGGCACTGAAGCTTTCTTT
cdr3_aa: CASSTQAGGTEAFF

d_call: .
j_call: TRBJ1-1
v_call: TRBV27
clone_size: .
cdr3_nt: TGTGCCAGCAGTTTTAGTCGGAACACTGAAGCTTTCTTT
cdr3_aa: CASSFSRNTEAFF

d_call: TRBD2
j_call: TRBJ2-3
v_call: TRBV28
clone_size: .
cdr3_nt: TGTGCCAGCAGTGAGAGTAGCGGGGGGTGGTCAGATACGCAGTATTTT
cdr3_aa: CASSESSGGWSDTQYF

d_call: TRBD1
j_call: TRBJ2-3
v_call: TRBV5-1
clone_size: .
cdr3_nt: TGCGCCAGCAGCTTGGGGCAGGGGGCCCCAGATACGCAGTATTTT
cdr3_aa: CASSLGQGAPDTQYF

d_call: .
j_call: TRBJ1-3
v_call: TRBV19
clone_size: .
cdr3_nt: TGTGCCAGTTATACAGGGACCTCTGGAAACACCATATATTTT
cdr3_aa: CASYTGTSGNTIYF

d_call: .
j_call: TRBJ2-5
v_call: TRBV18
clone_size: few
cdr3_nt: TGTGCCAGCTCACCCTCCCAGCGGGAGACCCAGTACTTC
cdr3_aa: CASSPSQRETQYF

d_call: .
j_call: TRBJ1-5
v_call: TRBV24-1
clone_size: .
cdr3_nt: TGTGCCACCAGCCGACAGTATAGCAATCAGCCCCAGCATTTT
cdr3_aa: CATSRQYSNQPQHF

d_call: TRBD1
j_call: TRBJ1-4
v_call: TRBV25-1
clone_size: .
cdr3_nt: TGTGCCAGCAGTGATCCGGGACAGGGTTCTGGAAAACTGTTTTTT
cdr3_aa: CASSDPGQGSGKLFF

d_call: TRBD1
j_call: TRBJ1-1
v_call: TRBV9
clone_size: .
cdr3_nt: TGTGCCAGCAGCGGAACCGGGACAGGTGCTTTCTTT
cdr3_aa: CASSGTGTGAFF

d_call: .
j_call: TRBJ1-3
v_call: TRBV7-2
clone_size: .
cdr3_nt: TGTGCCAGCAGCTCTATCACCTTGCAGGGATCTGGAAACACCATATATTTT
cdr3_aa: CASSSITLQGSGNTIYF

d_call: .
j_call: TRBJ1-1
v_call: TRBV6-5
clone_size: .
cdr3_nt: TGTGCCAGCAGGAATCAGGAGAACACTGAAGCTTTCTTT
cdr3_aa: CASRNQENTEAFF

d_call: .
j_call: TRBJ2-7
v_call: TRBV6-5
clone_size: .
cdr3_nt: TGTGCCAGCAGTAAGCGGATGTTCTCCTACGAGCAGTACTTC
cdr3_aa: CASSKRMFSYEQYF

d_call: .
j_call: TRBJ1-1
v_call: TRBV5-1
clone_size: .
cdr3_nt: TGCGCCAGCAGCGGTCAAGGAGGGGACACTGAAGCTTTCTTT
cdr3_aa: CASSGQGGDTEAFF

d_call: .
j_call: TRBJ1-1
v_call: TRBV3-1/TRBV3-2
clone_size: few
cdr3_nt: TGTGCCAGCAGCCCAATAATGGAGTTGAACACTGAAGCTTTCTTT
cdr3_aa: CASSPIMELNTEAFF

d_call: TRBD1
j_call: TRBJ2-7
v_call: TRBV4-1
clone_size: .
cdr3_nt: TGCGCCAGCAGCCCGGGACAGTCCTCCTACGAGCAGTACTTC
cdr3_aa: CASSPGQSSYEQYF

d_call: TRBD1
j_call: TRBJ1-5
v_call: TRBV5-5
clone_size: .
cdr3_nt: TGTGCCAGCAGCTTGGAAGGGACAGGGATCCTTCAGCCCCAGCATTTT
cdr3_aa: CASSLEGTGILQPQHF

d_call: .
j_call: TRBJ1-3
v_call: TRBV27
clone_size: .
cdr3_nt: TGTGCCAGGCCGAGAACAGGGAATGGAAACACCATATATTTT
cdr3_aa: CARPRTGNGNTIYF

d_call: TRBD1
j_call: TRBJ1-5
v_call: TRBV6-5
clone_size: .
cdr3_nt: TGTGCCAGCAGCGCGGACAGGGATAAAAAGCCCCAGCATTTT
cdr3_aa: CASSADRDKKPQHF

d_call: .
j_call: TRBJ1-5
v_call: TRBV5-5
clone_size: .
cdr3_nt: TGTGCCAGCAGTGTTACAGGGAATAGCAATCAGCCCCAGCATTTT
cdr3_aa: CASSVTGNSNQPQHF

d_call: .
j_call: TRBJ1-4
v_call: TRBV11-3
clone_size: .
cdr3_nt: TGTGCCAGCAGCCCAGAGGGTAATGAAAAACTGTTTTTT
cdr3_aa: CASSPEGNEKLFF

d_call: .
j_call: TRBJ1-1
v_call: TRBV6-5
clone_size: .
cdr3_nt: TGTGCCAGCAGTTTGCACAGGGACGGCACTGAAGCTTTCTTT
cdr3_aa: CASSLHRDGTEAFF

d_call: .
j_call: TRBJ2-3
v_call: TRBV7-7
clone_size: .
cdr3_nt: TGTGCCAGCAGCTTGTTGCTGGGCCTGGGAGATACGCAGTATTTT
cdr3_aa: CASSLLLGLGDTQYF

d_call: TRBD2
j_call: TRBJ2-1
v_call: TRBV7-2
clone_size: .
cdr3_nt: TGTGCCAGCAGCATCCTGACTAGCGGGGTGGATGAGCAGTTCTTC
cdr3_aa: CASSILTSGVDEQFF

d_call: .
j_call: TRBJ2-1
v_call: TRBV19
clone_size: .
cdr3_nt: TGTGCCAGTAGCAGCTACTACCCTCATGAGCAGTTCTTC
cdr3_aa: CASSSYYPHEQFF

d_call: .
j_call: TRBJ1-2
v_call: TRBV27
clone_size: few
cdr3_nt: TGTGCCAGCAGTCCAACGGAGTGGGGGCTTGGCTACACCTTC
cdr3_aa: CASSPTEWGLGYTF

d_call: .
j_call: TRBJ1-5
v_call: TRBV9
clone_size: .
cdr3_nt: TGTGCCAGCAGCTCAACAGGGTCCCATCAGCCCCAGCATTTT
cdr3_aa: CASSSTGSHQPQHF

d_call: .
j_call: TRBJ1-2
v_call: TRBV7-2
clone_size: once
cdr3_nt: TGTGCCAGCCAGGGTTGGGCGGTGGTTAACTATGGCTACACCTTC
cdr3_aa: CASQGWAVVNYGYTF

d_call: TRBD1
j_call: TRBJ2-5
v_call: TRBV5-1
clone_size: .
cdr3_nt: TGCGCCAGCAGCCCGGACAGGGGAGGAGAGACCCAGTACTTC
cdr3_aa: CASSPDRGGETQYF

d_call: TRBD1
j_call: TRBJ1-2
v_call: TRBV6-5
clone_size: .
cdr3_nt: TGTGCCAGCAGTTTGGGGACAGCCTATGGCTACACCTTC
cdr3_aa: CASSLGTAYGYTF

d_call: .
j_call: TRBJ2-3
v_call: TRBV11-2
clone_size: .
cdr3_nt: TGTGCCAGCAGCTCCCTTCGGGGGGCCACCCCTGGTACGCAGTATTTT
cdr3_aa: CASSSLRGATPGTQYF

d_call: .
j_call: TRBJ1-2
v_call: TRBV30
clone_size: .
cdr3_nt: TGTGCCTTCAGACAGTCCTATGGCTACACCTTC
cdr3_aa: CAFRQSYGYTF

d_call: TRBD1
j_call: TRBJ2-1
v_call: TRBV5-1
clone_size: .
cdr3_nt: TGCGCCAGCAGCCCAACTCAGGGGGCGGACAATGAGCAGTTCTTC
cdr3_aa: CASSPTQGADNEQFF

d_call: .
j_call: TRBJ2-2
v_call: TRBV29-1
clone_size: .
cdr3_nt: TGCAGCGTTGAGGACCTTGCGGGGAACACCGGGGAGCTGTTTTTT
cdr3_aa: CSVEDLAGNTGELFF

d_call: TRBD1
j_call: TRBJ1-1
v_call: TRBV4-2
clone_size: .
cdr3_nt: TGTGCCAGCAGCAGGACAGGGGGCTTGGCTGAAGCTTTCTTT
cdr3_aa: CASSRTGGLAEAFF